The 21 T cell receptor beta chains reported below all come from one sample, sequenced in a study of CXCR3-negative and CXCR3-positive naive CD8 T cells. The authors prepared UMI-labeled TRB cDNA libraries by 5' RACE. TCRdb reworked the 5' RACE reads into one entry per CDR3 protein, no DNA. This listing includes fewer than 80,000 distinct CDR3 sequences. What was sequenced was naive CXCR3- CD8+ T cells from blood. Subset indicated: CD45RO-CCR7+CD27+CD95- naive CD8+ T cells lacking CXCR3 (TNR3-). These receptors were collected from a human donor in good health. Some clones in this sample may be carry-over from other donors' samples.

The rearrangement links TRBV20-1 to TRBJ2-7; with no DNA, the TCRdb D assignment of TRBD2 cannot be verified. The CDR3 contains 14 residues. The germline CDR1 and CDR2 sequences are DFQATT and SNEGSKA (reference sequence). CDR3 sequence: CSANARNGRDEQYF.

The chain uses TRBV12-5 and TRBJ2-1; TCRdb's assignment of TRBD2 cannot be checked, as there is no DNA. The CDR3 consists of 15 residues. CDR1 is LGHNT and CDR2 is FRNRAP in the germline V gene. CDR3 in amino acids: CASGRAIILPNEQFF.

V usage is TRBV6-2 or TRBV6-3 and J usage is TRBJ1-1. Per germline, CDR1 MNHEY and CDR2 SVGEGT. The CDR3 is made up of 13 amino acids. The chain's CDR3 is CASSLTDNTEAFF.

The chain combines TRBV7-9 with TRBJ2-3. There are 12 residues in the CDR3. CDR1 SEHNR and CDR2 FQNEAQ come from the germline V gene (reference sequence). The CDR3 reads CASSLAADTQYF.

V and J are TRBV11-3 and TRBJ2-1; TCRdb returns TRBD1, unconfirmable since there is no DNA. Germline CDR1 and CDR2: SGHNT and YENEEA. The CDR3 runs 15 residues. The CDR3 loop is CASSLEQVPYNEQFF.

The V and J genes are TRBV5-4 and TRBJ2-7; TCRdb lists TRBD2, though no DNA is available to test this call. Germline V gene lookup returns CDR1 SGHNT and CDR2 YYREEE (reference sequence). CDR3 length: 13 residues. The CDR3 is CASSDGLADEQYF.

This chain connects TRBV7-9 to TRBJ2-1; TCRdb gives TRBD2 as the D gene, but with no DNA this cannot be confirmed. Germline V gene lookup returns CDR1 SEHNR and CDR2 FQNEAQ (reference sequence). The CDR3 runs to 15 residues. The CDR3 loop reads CASSPGLAGYNEQFF.

The chain has TRBV19 and TRBJ2-1; TCRdb's D call, TRBD2, is unchecked because there is no DNA. The CDR3 is made up of 15 amino acids. CDR1 is LNHDA and CDR2 is SQIVND in the germline V gene (reference sequence). CDR3 residues: CATRTSGSGYNEQFF.

This chain uses TRBV7-9 with TRBJ1-4. The CDR3 totals 12 residues. Looked up from germline, CDR1 is SEHNR and CDR2 is FQNEAQ (reference sequence). CDR3: CASSWGNEKLFF.

This rearrangement joins TRBV4-2 to TRBJ2-7; the TRBD1 assignment by TCRdb is unverifiable without DNA. There are 15 residues in the CDR3. Germline CDR1 LGHNA, CDR2 YNFKEQ. This CDR3 reads CASSQVTGVRYEQYF.

This chain joins TRBV29-1 and TRBJ2-5; TCRdb designates TRBD2, a call that cannot be tested without DNA. CDR3 length: 14 residues. Germline values: CDR1 SQVTM, CDR2 ANQGSEA. CDR3 in amino acids: CSVWTSGNQETQYF.

The J gene is TRBJ2-3, the V gene TRBV5-1; the D call from TCRdb, TRBD1, cannot be confirmed without DNA. This CDR3 has 16 residues. Germline CDR1 reads SGHRS; CDR2 reads YFSETQ. The CDR3 protein is CASSLTERGARDTQYF.

The genes are TRBV12-2 and TRBJ1-1; TCRdb gives TRBD1 as the D gene, but with no DNA this cannot be confirmed. TRBV12-2 is noted as a pseudogene. CDR3 length: 17 residues. The CDR3 here is CASRPFEFRETNTEAFF.

The rearrangement links TRBV3-1 to TRBJ2-1; there is no DNA to check the TCRdb D call of TRBD2. The CDR3 extends over 16 amino acids. CDR1 and CDR2 (germline): LGHDT, YNNKEL (reference sequence). The CDR3 region is CASSQGSPSGPNEQFF.

The chain joins TRBV7-9 to TRBJ1-1; TCRdb calls TRBD1, which cannot be checked without DNA. This CDR3 comprises 16 residues. CDR1 is SEHNR, CDR2 FQNEAQ, per germline (reference sequence). The chain's CDR3 is CASSSSRQGGYTEAFF.

CDR3: CASSPREANTEAFF. The rearrangement uses TRBV7-6 and TRBJ1-1; TCRdb's D call, TRBD1, is unchecked because there is no DNA. Germline V gives CDR1 SGHVS, CDR2 FNYEAQ. The CDR3 covers 14 residues.

J is TRBJ2-7 and V is TRBV9; TCRdb proposes TRBD1, but this gene call is untestable without DNA. Germline-derived CDR1 and CDR2 are SGDLS and YYNGEE. The CDR3 totals 14 residues. The CDR3 loop reads CASSGRDRINEQYF.

The genes are TRBV6-5 and TRBJ1-6. The germline V gene has CDR1 MNHEY and CDR2 SVGAGI. The CDR3 covers 14 residues. The CDR3 loop reads CASSQDFYNSPLHF.

The chain couples TRBV5-1 to TRBJ1-1; TCRdb's D call of TRBD1 is untestable without DNA. Germline V CDR1 and CDR2: SGHRS, YFSETQ. The CDR3 extends over 15 amino acids. The CDR3 is CASSPGTGGFTEAFF.

V usage is TRBV7-9 and J usage is TRBJ1-5; TCRdb gives TRBD1 as the D gene, but with no DNA this cannot be confirmed. Germline V gives CDR1 SEHNR, CDR2 FQNEAQ (reference sequence). CDR3 size: 13 residues. CDR3 loop: CASSPRWDQPQHF.

The V and J genes are TRBV29-1 and TRBJ2-2. Germline-derived CDR1 and CDR2 are SQVTM and ANQGSEA. CDR3 size: 12 residues. CDR3 amino acids: CSAPANTGELFF.